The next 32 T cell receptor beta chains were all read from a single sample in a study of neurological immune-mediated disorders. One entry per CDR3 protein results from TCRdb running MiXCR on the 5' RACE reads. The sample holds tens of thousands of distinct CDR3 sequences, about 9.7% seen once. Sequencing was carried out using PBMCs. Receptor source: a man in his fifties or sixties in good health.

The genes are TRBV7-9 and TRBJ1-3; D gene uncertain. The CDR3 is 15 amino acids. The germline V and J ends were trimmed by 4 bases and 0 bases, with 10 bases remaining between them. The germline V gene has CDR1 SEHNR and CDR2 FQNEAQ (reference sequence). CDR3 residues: CASSSTTLSGNTIYF. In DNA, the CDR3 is TGTGCCAGCAGCTCCACTACTCTCTCTGGAAACACCATATATTTT.

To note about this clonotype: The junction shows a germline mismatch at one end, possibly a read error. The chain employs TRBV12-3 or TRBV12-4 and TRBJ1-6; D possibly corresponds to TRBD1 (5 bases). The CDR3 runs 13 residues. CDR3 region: CASSLQGRSPLHF. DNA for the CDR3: TGTGCCAGCAGTTTACAGGGTCGATCACCACTCCACTTT.

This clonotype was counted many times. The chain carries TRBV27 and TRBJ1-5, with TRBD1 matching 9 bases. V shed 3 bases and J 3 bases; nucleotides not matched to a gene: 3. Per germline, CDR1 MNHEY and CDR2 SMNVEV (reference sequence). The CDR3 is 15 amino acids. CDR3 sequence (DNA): TGTGCCAGCAGTTTGGGGACAGGGAACAATCAGCCCCAGCATTTT. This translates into CASSLGTGNNQPQHF.

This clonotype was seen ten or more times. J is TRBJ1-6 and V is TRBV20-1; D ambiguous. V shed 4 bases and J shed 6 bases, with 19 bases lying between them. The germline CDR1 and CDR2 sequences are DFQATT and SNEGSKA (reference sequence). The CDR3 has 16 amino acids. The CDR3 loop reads CSATTGLVESNSPLHF. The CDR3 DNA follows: TGCAGTGCTACCACGGGTCTGGTAGAAAGTAATTCACCCCTCCACTTT.

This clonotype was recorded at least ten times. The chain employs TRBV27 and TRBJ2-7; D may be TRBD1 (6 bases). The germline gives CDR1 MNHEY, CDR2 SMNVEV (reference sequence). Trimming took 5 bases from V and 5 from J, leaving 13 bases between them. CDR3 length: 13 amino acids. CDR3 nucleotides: TGTGCCAGCAGTATCAGGGGTTGGGACGAGCAGTACTTC. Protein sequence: CASSIRGWDEQYF.

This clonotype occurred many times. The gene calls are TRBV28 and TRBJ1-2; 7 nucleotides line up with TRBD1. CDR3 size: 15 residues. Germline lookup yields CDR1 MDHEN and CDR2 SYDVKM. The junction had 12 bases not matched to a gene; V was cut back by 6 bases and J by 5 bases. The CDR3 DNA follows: TGTGCCAGCAGCAACAGCAGGGGGGCGACGTATGGCTACACCTTC. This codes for CASSNSRGATYGYTF.

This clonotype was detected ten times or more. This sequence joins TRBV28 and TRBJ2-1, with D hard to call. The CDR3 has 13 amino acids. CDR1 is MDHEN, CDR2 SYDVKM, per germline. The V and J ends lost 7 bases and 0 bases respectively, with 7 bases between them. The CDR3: CASIENSYNEQFF. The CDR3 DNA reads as TGTGCCAGCATAGAGAACTCCTACAATGAGCAGTTCTTC.

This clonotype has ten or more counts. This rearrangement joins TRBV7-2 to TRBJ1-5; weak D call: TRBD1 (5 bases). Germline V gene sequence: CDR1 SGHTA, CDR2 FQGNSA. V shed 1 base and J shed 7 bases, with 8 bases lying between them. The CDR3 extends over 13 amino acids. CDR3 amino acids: CASSLEGRQPQHF. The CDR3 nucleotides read TGTGCCAGCAGCTTAGAGGGGCGACAGCCCCAGCATTTT.

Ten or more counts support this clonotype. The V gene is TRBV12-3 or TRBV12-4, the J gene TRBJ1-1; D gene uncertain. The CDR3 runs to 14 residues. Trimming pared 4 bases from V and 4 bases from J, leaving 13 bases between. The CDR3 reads CASSWSPEGTEAFF. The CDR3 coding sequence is TGTGCCAGCAGTTGGAGTCCCGAGGGCACTGAAGCTTTCTTT.

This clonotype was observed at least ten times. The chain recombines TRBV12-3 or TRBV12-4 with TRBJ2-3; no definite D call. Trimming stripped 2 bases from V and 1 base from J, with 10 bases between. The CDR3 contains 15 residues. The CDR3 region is CASSLRDSGTDTQYF. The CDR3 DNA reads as TGTGCCAGCAGTTTAAGGGATTCGGGCACAGATACGCAGTATTTT.

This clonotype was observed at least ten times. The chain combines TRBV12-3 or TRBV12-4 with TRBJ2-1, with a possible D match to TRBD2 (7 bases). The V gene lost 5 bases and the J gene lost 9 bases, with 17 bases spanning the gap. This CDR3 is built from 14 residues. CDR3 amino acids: CASSGTTGRGEQFF. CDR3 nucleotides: TGTGCCAGCAGTGGGACAACAGGGAGGGGTGAGCAGTTCTTC.

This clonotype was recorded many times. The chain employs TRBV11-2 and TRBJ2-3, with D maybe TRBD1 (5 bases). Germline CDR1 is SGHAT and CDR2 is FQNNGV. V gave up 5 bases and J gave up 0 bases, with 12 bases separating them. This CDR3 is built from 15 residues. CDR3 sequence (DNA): TGTGCCAGCAGCCCGTTGACAGTCAGCACAGATACGCAGTATTTT. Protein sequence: CASSPLTVSTDTQYF.

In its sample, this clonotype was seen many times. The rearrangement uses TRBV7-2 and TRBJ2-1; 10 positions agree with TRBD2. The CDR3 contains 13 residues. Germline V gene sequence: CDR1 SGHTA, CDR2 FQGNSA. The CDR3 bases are TGTGCTTTGCGGAAGGATAGCGGGGGGGAGCAGTTCTTC. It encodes CALRKDSGGEQFF. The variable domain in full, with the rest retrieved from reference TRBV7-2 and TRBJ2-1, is GAGVSQSPSNKVTEKGKDVELRCDPISGHTALYWYRQSLGQGLEFLIYFQGNSAPDKSGLPSDRFSAERTGGSVSTLTIQRTQQEDSAVYLCALRKDSGGEQFFGPGTRLTVL.

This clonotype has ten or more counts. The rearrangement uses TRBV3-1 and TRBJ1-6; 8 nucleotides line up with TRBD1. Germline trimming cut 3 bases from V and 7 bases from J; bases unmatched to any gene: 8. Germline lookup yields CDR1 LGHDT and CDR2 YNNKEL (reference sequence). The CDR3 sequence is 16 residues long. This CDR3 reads CASSQSLGTGNSPLHF. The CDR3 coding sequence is TGTGCCAGCAGCCAGAGTTTGGGGACAGGCAATTCACCCCTCCACTTT.

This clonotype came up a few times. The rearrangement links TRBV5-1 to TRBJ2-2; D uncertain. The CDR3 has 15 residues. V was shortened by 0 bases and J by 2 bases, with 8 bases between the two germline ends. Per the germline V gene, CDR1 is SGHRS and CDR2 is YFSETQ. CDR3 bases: TGCGCCAGCAGCTTGGCCGCCAGTAACACCGGGGAGCTGTTTTTT. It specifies CASSLAASNTGELFF.

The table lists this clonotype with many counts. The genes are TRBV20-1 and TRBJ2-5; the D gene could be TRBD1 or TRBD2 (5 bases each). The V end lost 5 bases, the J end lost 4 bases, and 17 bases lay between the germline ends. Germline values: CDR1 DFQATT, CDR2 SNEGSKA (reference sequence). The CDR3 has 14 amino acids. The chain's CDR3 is CSALGSRGRETQYF. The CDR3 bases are TGCAGTGCTCTGGGCTCCCGGGGACGAGAGACCCAGTACTTC.

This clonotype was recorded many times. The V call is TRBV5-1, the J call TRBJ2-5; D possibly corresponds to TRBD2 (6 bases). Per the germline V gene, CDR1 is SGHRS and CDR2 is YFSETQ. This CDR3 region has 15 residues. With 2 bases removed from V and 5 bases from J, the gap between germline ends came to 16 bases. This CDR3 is CASSFGTGVGETQYF. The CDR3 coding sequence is TGCGCCAGCAGCTTTGGAACGGGAGTGGGGGAGACCCAGTACTTC.

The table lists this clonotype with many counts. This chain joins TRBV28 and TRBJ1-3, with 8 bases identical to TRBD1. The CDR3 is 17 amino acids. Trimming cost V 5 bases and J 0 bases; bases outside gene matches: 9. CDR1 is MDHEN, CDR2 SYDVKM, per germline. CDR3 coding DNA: TGTGCCAGCAGTCCCTCCGGGGGGACAGGCTCTGGAAACACCATATATTTT. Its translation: CASSPSGGTGSGNTIYF.

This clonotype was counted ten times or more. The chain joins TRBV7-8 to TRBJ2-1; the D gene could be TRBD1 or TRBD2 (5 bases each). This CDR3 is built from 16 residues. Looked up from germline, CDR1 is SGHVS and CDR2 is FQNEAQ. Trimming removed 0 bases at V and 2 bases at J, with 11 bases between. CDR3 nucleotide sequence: TGTGCCAGCAGCTTAGCGGGGCAGACTACCTACAATGAGCAGTTCTTC. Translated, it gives CASSLAGQTTYNEQFF.

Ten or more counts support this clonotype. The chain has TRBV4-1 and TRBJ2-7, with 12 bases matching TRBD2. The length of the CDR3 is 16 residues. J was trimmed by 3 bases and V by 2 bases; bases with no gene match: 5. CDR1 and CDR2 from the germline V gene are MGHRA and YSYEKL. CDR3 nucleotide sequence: TGCGCCAGCAGCCAAACAGGACTAGCGGGACTCTACGAGCAGTACTTC. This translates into CASSQTGLAGLYEQYF.

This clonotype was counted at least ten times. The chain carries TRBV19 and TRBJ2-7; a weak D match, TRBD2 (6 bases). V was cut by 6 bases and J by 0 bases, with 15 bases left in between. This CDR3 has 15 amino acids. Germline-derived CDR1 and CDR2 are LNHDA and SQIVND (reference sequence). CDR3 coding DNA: TGTGCCAGTAGAAAACGGGACTCCAGCTCCTACGAGCAGTACTTC. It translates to CASRKRDSSSYEQYF.

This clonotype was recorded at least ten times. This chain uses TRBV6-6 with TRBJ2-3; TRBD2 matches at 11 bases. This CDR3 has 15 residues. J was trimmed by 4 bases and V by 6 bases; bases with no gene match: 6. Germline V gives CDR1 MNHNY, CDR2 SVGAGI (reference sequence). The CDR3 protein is CASRTSGSPSDTQYF. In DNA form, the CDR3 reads TGTGCCAGCAGAACTAGCGGGAGTCCTTCAGATACGCAGTATTTT.

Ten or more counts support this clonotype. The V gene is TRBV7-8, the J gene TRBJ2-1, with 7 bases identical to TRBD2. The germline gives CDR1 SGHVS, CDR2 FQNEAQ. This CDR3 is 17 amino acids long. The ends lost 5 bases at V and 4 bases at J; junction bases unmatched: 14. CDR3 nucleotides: TGTGCCAGCAGCCCGCGTGGGGGGGGGAGTTCTTACAATGAGCAGTTCTTC. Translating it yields CASSPRGGGSSYNEQFF.

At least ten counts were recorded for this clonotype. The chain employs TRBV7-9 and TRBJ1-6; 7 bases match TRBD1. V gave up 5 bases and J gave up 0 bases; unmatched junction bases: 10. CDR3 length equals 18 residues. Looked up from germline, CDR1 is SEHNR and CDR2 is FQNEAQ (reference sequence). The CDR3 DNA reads TGTGCCAGCAGCACGAGGACAGGATTCACCTCCTATAATTCACCCCTCCACTTT. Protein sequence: CASSTRTGFTSYNSPLHF.

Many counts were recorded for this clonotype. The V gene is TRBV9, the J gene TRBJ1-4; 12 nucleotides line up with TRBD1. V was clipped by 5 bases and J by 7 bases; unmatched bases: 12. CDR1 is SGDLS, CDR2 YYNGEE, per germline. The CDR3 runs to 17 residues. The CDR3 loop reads CASSPGQGALEGEKLFF. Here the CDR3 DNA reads TGTGCCAGCAGTCCGGGACAGGGGGCTCTAGAAGGTGAAAAACTGTTTTTT.

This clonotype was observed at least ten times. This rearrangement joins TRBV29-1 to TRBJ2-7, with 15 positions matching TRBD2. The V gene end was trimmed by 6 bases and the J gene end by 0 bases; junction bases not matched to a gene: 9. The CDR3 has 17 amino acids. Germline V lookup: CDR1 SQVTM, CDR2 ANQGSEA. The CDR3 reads CSVAGTSGGLLSYEQYF. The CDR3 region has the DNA TGCAGCGTCGCCGGGACTAGCGGGGGGCTTCTCTCCTACGAGCAGTACTTC.

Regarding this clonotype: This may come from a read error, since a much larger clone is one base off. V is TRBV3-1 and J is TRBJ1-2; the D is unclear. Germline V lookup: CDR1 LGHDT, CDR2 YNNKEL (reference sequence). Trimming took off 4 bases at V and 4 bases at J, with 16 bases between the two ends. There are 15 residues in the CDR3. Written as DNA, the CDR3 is TGTGCCAGCAGCCCCCAACATGGGGTAGTCTATGGCTACACCTTC. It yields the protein CASSPQHGVVYGYTF.

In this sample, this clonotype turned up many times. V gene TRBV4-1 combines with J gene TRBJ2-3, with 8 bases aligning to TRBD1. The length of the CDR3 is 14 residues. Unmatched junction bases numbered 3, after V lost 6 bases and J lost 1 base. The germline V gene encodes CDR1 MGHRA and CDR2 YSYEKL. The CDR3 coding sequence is TGCGCCAGCAGTGTGACAGGGGGCACAGATACGCAGTATTTT. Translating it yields CASSVTGGTDTQYF.

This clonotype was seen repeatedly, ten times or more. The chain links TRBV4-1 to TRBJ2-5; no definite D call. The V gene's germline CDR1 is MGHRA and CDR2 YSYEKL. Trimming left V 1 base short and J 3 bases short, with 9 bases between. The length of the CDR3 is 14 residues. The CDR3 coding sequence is TGCGCCAGCAGCCAAGTTTCTCGGGAAGAGACCCAGTACTTC. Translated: CASSQVSREETQYF.

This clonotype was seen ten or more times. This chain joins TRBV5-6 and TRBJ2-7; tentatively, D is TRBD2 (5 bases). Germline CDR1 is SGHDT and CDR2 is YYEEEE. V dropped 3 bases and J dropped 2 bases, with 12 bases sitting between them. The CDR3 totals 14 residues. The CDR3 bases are TGTGCCAGCAGCTCCCCGGACTCCACCTACGAGCAGTACTTC. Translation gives CASSSPDSTYEQYF.

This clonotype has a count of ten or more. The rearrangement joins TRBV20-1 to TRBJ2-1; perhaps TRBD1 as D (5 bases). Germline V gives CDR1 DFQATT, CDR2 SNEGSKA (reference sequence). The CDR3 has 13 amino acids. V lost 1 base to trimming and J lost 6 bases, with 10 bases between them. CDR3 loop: CSARGTPSNEQFF. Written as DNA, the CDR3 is TGCAGTGCTAGAGGGACACCCTCCAATGAGCAGTTCTTC.

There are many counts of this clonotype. The CDR3 DNA follows: TGTGCCAGCAGGGACCTGGGCGGGCAGGGATCCCACGAGCAGTACTTC. This translates into CASRDLGGQGSHEQYF. The J gene is TRBJ2-7, the V gene TRBV7-2; D assignment may be TRBD1 or TRBD2 (5 bases each). Germline V gene lookup returns CDR1 SGHTA and CDR2 FQGNSA. Deletions cut 6 bases from V and 5 bases from J, with 23 bases between. There are 16 residues in the CDR3. The variable domain in full, with the rest retrieved from reference TRBV7-2 and TRBJ2-7, is GAGVSQSPSNKVTEKGKDVELRCDPISGHTALYWYRQSLGQGLEFLIYFQGNSAPDKSGLPSDRFSAERTGGSVSTLTIQRTQQEDSAVYLCASRDLGGQGSHEQYFGPGTRLTVT.